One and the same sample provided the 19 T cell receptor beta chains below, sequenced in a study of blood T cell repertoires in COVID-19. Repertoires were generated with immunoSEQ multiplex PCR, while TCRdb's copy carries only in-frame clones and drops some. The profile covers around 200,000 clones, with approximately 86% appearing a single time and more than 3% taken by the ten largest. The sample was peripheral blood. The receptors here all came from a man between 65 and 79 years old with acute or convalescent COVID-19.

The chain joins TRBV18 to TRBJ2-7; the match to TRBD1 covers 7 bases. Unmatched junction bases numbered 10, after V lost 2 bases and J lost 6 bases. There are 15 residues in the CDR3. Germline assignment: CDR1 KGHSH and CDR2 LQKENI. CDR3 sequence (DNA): TGTGCCAGCTCACCATTCTCAGGGGGAGAGTCCGAGCAGTACTTC. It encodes CASSPFSGGESEQYF.

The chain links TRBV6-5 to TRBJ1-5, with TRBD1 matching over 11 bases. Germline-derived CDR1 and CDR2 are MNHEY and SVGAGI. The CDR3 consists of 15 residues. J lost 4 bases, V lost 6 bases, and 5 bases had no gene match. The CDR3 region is CASSPDRGRNQPQHF. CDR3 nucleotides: TGTGCCAGCAGCCCGGACAGGGGGCGAAATCAGCCCCAGCATTTT.

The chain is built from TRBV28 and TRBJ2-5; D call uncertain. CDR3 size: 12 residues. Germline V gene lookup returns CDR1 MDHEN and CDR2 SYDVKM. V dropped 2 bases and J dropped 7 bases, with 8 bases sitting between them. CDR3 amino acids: CASSLVSGTQYF. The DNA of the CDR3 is TGTGCCAGCAGTTTAGTATCCGGGACCCAGTACTTC. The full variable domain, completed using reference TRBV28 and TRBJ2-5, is DVKVTQSSRYLVKRTGEKVFLECVQDMDHENMFWYRQDPGLGLRLIYFSYDVKMKEKGDIPEGYSVSREKKERFSLILESASTNQTSMYLCASSLVSGTQYFGPGTRLLVL.

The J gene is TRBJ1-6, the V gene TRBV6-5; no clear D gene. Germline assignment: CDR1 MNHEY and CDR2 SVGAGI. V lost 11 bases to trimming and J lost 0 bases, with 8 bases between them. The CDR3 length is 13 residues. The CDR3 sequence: CACTRSYNSPLHF. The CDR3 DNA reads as TGTGCCTGCACCCGCTCCTATAATTCACCCCTCCACTTT.

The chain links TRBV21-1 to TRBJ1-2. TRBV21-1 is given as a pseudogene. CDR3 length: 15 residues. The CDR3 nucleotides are TGTGCCAGCAGCAAAAAGGAGCCGATGTCATACGGCTACACCTTC. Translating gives CASSKKEPMSYGYTF.

CDR3 coding DNA: TGTGCCAGTAGTACACAGGGGGGAAGCAATCAGCCCCAGCATTTT. Protein product: CASSTQGGSNQPQHF. The gene calls are TRBV19 and TRBJ1-5, with TRBD1 identical over 8 bases. V shed 4 bases and J 1 base; nucleotides not matched to a gene: 3. Germline V gene data show CDR1 as LNHDA and CDR2 as SQIVND (reference sequence). The CDR3 runs 15 residues.

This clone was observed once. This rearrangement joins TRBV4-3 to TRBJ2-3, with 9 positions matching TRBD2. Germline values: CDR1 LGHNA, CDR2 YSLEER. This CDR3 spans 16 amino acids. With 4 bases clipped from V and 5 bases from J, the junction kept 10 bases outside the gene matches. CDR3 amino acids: CASSLRGGGGLDTQYF. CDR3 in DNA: TGCGCCAGCAGCCTCAGGGGCGGGGGGGGTTTAGATACGCAGTATTTT.

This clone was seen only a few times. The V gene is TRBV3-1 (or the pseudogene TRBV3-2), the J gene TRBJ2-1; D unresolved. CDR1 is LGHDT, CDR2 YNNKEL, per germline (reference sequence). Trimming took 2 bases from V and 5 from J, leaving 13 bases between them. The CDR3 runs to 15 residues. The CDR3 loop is CASSQSLVTNNEQFF. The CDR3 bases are TGTGCCAGCAGCCAAAGTTTAGTTACCAACAATGAGCAGTTCTTC.

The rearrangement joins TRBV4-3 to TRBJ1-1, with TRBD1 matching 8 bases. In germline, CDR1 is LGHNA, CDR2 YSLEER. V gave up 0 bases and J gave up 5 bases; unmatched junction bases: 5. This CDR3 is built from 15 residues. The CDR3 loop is CASSQDSGGGTEAFF. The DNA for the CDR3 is TGCGCCAGCAGCCAAGATTCAGGGGGCGGAACTGAAGCTTTCTTT.

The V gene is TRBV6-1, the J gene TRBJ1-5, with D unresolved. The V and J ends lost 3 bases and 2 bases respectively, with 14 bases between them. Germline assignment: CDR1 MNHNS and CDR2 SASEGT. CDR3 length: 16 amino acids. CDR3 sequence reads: CASSDVRRVGNQPQHF. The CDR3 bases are TGTGCCAGCAGTGATGTGAGGAGGGTGGGCAATCAGCCCCAGCATTTT.

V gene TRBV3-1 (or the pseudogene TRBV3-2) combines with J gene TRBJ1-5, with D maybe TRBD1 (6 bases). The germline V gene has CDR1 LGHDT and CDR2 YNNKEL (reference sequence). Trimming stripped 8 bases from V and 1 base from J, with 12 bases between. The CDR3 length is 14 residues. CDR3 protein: CASPGQASNQPQHF. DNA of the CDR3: TGTGCCAGCCCGGGACAAGCGAGCAATCAGCCCCAGCATTTT.

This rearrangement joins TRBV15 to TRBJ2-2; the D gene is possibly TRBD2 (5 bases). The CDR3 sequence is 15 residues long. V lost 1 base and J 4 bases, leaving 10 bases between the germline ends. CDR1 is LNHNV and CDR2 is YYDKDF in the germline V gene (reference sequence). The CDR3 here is CATSRGGDTTGELFF. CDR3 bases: TGTGCCACCAGCAGAGGGGGAGATACCACCGGGGAGCTGTTTTTT.

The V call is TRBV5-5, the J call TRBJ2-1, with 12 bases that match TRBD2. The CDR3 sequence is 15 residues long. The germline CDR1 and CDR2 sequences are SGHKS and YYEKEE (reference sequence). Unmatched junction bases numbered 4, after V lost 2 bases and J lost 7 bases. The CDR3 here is CASSFLAGGMNEQFF. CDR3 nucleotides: TGTGCCAGCAGCTTCCTAGCGGGAGGGATGAATGAGCAGTTCTTC. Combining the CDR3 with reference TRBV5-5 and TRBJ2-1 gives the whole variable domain DAGVTQSPTHLIKTRGQQVTLRCSPISGHKSVSWYQQVLGQGPQFIFQYYEKEERGRGNFPDRFSARQFPNYSSELNVNALLLGDSALYLCASSFLAGGMNEQFFGPGTRLTVL.

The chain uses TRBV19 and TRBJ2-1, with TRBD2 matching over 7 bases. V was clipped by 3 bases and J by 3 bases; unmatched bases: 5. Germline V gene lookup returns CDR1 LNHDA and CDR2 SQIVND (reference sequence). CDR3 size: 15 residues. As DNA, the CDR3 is TGTGCCAGTAGTATTTCCCTAGCGGACTACAATGAGCAGTTCTTC. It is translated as CASSISLADYNEQFF.

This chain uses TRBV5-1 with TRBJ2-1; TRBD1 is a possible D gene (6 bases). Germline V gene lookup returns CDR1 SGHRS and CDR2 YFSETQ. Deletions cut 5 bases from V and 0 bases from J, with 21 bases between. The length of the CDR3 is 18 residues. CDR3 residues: CASRKGVLRLPSYNEQFF. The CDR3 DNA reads TGCGCCAGCAGGAAGGGGGTTTTGCGGCTCCCCTCCTACAATGAGCAGTTCTTC. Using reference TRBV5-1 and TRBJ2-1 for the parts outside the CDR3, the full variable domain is KAGVTQTPRYLIKTRGQQVTLSCSPISGHRSVSWYQQTPGQGLQFLFEYFSETQRNKGNFPGRFSGRQFSNSRSEMNVSTLELGDSALYLCASRKGVLRLPSYNEQFFGPGTRLTVL.

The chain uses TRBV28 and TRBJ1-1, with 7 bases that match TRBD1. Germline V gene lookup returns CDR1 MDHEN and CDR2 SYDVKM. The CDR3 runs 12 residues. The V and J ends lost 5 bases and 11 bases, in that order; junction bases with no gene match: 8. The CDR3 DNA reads TGTGCCAGCAGTCCCTTGACAGGGTATGCTTTCTTT. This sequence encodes CASSPLTGYAFF. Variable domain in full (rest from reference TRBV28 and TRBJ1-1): DVKVTQSSRYLVKRTGEKVFLECVQDMDHENMFWYRQDPGLGLRLIYFSYDVKMKEKGDIPEGYSVSREKKERFSLILESASTNQTSMYLCASSPLTGYAFFGQGTRLTVV.

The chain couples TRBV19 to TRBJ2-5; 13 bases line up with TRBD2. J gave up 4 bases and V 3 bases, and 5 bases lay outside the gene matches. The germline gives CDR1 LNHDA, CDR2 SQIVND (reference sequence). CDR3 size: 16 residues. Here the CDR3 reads CASSIRTSGGGETQYF. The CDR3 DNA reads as TGTGCCAGTAGTATTCGGACTAGCGGGGGTGGAGAGACCCAGTACTTC.

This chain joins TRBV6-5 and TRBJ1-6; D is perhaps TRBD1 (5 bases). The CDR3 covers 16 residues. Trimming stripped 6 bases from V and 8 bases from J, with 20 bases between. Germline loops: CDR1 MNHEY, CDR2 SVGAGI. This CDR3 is CASSYGGGTRDSPLHF. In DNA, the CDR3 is TGTGCCAGCAGCTACGGGGGAGGGACCAGGGATTCACCCCTCCACTTT.

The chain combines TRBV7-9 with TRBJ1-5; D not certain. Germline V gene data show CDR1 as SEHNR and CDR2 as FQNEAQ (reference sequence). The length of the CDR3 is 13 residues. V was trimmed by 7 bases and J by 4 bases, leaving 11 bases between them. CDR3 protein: CASIFPGNQPQHF. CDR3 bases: TGTGCCAGCATCTTTCCGGGGAATCAGCCCCAGCATTTT.